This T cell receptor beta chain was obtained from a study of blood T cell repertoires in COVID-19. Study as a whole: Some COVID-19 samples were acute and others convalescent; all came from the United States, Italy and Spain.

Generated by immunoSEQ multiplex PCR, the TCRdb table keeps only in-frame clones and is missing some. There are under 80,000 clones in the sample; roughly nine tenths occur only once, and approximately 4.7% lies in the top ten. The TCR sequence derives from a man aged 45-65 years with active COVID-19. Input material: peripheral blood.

CDR3 loop: CASSVGLGSADRGFGYTF. Here the CDR3 DNA reads TGTGCCAGCAGCGTTGGCTTGGGGTCAGCGGACAGGGGGTTTGGCTACACCTTC. The chain couples TRBV9 to TRBJ1-2; TRBD1 aligns across 10 bases. The CDR3 runs 18 residues. Germline CDR1 and CDR2: SGDLS and YYNGEE. Unmatched junction bases numbered 17, after V lost 2 bases and J lost 7 bases. The full variable domain, rest sourced from reference TRBV9 and TRBJ1-2, is DSGVTQTPKHLITATGQRVTLRCSPRSGDLSVYWYQQSLDQGLQFLIQYYNGEERAKGNILERFSAQQFPDLHSELNLSSLELGDSALYFCASSVGLGSADRGFGYTFGSGTRLTVV.